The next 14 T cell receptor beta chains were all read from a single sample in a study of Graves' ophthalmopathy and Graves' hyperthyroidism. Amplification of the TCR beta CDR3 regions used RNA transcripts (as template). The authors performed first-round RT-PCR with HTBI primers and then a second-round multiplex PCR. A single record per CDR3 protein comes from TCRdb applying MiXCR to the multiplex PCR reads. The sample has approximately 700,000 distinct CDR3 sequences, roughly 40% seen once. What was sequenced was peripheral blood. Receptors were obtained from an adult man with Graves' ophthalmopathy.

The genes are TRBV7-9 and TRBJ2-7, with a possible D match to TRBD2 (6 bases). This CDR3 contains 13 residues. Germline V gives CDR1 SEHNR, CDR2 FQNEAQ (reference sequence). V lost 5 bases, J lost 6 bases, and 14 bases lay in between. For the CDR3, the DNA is TGTGCCAGCAGCCCGCGGGGTTTAGGCGAGCAGTACTTC. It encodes CASSPRGLGEQYF. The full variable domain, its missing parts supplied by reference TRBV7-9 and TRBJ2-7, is DTGVSQNPRHKITKRGQNVTFRCDPISEHNRLYWYRQTLGQGPEFLTYFQNEAQLEKSRLLSDRFSAERPKGSFSTLEIQRTEQGDSAMYLCASSPRGLGEQYFGPGTRLTVT.

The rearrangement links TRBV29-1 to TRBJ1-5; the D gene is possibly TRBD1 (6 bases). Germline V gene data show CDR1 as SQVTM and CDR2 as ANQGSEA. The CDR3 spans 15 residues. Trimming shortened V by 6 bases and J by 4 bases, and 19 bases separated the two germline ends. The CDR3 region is CSVQIRGGVNQPQHF. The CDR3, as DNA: TGCAGCGTCCAAATTAGGGGGGGGGTTAATCAGCCCCAGCATTTT.

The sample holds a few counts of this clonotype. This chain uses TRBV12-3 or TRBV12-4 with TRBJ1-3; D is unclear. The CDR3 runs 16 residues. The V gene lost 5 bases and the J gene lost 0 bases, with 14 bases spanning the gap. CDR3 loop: CASSPSEGYSGNTIYF. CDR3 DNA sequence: TGTGCCAGCAGTCCTTCCGAGGGTTACTCTGGAAACACCATATATTTT.

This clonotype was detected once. This CDR3 is CASSTGQDYTEAFF. The CDR3 region has the DNA TGTGCCAGTAGTACCGGACAGGATTACACTGAAGCTTTCTTT. The V and J genes are TRBV19 and TRBJ1-1; 7 positions match TRBD1. V was pared by 4 bases and J by 3 bases, with 5 bases of the junction left unmatched. This CDR3 region has 14 residues. Germline values: CDR1 LNHDA, CDR2 SQIVND (reference sequence).

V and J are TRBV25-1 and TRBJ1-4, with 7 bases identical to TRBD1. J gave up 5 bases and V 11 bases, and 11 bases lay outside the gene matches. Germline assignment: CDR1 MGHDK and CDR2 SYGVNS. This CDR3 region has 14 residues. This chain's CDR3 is CAWGGTENNEKLFF. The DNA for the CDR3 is TGTGCCTGGGGAGGGACAGAAAACAATGAAAAACTGTTTTTT.

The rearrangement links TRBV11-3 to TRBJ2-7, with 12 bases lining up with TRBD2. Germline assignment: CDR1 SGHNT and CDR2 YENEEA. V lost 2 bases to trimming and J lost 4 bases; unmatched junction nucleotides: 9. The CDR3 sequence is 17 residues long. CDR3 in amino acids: CASSLLPLAGGWYEQYF. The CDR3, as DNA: TGTGCCAGCAGCTTATTACCCCTAGCGGGAGGGTGGTACGAGCAGTACTTC.

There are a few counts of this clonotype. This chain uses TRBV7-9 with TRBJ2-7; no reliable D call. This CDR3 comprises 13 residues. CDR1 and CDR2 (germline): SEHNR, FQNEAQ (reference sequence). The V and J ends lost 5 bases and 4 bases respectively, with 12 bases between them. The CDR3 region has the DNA TGTGCCAGCAGCCGACAATTATCTTACGAGCAGTACTTC. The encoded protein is CASSRQLSYEQYF.

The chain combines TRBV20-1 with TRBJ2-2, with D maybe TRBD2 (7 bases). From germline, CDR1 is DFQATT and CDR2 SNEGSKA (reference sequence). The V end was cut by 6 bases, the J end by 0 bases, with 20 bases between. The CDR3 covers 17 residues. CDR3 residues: CSAHTPGGMANTGELFF. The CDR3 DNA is TGCAGTGCACATACGCCGGGGGGCATGGCGAACACCGGGGAGCTGTTTTTT.

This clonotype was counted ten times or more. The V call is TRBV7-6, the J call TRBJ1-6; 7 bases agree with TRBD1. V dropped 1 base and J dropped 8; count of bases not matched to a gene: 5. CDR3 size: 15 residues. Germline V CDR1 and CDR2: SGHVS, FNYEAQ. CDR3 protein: CASSLVEGAYSPLHF. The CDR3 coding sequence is TGTGCCAGCAGCTTAGTTGAGGGGGCATATTCACCCCTCCACTTT.

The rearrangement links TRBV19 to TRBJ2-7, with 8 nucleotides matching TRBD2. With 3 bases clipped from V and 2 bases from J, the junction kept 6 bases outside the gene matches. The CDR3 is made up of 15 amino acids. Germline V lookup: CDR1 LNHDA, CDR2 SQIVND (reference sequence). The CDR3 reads CASSISGTTAYEQYF. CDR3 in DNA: TGTGCCAGTAGTATTAGCGGGACTACTGCCTACGAGCAGTACTTC.

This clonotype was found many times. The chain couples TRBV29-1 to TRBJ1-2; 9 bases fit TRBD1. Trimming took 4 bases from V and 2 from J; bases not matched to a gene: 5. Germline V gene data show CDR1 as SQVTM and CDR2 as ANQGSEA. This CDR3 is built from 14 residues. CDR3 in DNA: TGCAGCGTTGGGAGGGACAGGGAGAACTATGGCTACACCTTC. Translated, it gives CSVGRDRENYGYTF.

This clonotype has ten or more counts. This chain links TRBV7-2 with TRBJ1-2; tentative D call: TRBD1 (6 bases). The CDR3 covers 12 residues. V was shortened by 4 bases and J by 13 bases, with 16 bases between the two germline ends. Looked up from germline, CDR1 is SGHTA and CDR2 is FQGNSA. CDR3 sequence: CASSSKPGVLTF. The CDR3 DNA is TGTGCCAGCAGCTCAAAACCAGGGGTACTCACCTTC.

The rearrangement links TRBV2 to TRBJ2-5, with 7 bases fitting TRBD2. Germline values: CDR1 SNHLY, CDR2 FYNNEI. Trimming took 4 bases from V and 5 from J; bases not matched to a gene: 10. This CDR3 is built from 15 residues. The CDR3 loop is CASSAGGSIGETQYF. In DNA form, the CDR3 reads TGTGCCAGCAGTGCGGGGGGTAGTATCGGGGAGACCCAGTACTTC.

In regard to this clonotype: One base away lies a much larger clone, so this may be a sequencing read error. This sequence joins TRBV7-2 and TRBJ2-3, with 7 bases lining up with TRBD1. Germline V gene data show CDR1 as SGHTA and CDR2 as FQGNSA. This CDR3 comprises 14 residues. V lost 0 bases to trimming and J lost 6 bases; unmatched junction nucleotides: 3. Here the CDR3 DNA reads TGTGCCAGCAGCTTAGCAGACAGGGACGATACGCAGTATTTT. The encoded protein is CASSLADRDDTQYF.